This TCR beta chain was recorded in a study of blood T cell repertoires in COVID-19. Whole-study context: Sites across the United States, Italy and Spain contributed samples from acute and convalescent COVID-19.

Study processing details: Counts of nucleated cells, estimated from reference gene primer amplification, were obtained. Here immunoSEQ multiplex PCR was the method, and the copy in TCRdb shows in-frame clones only, minus some. For V, J and clone size, that table is used; D and trimming come from the DNA. The sample includes some 390,000 clones, approximately 86% of them seen just once. Germline lookup yields CDR1 MNHEY and CDR2 SVGAGI. The CDR3 runs to 15 residues. The receptor comes from a human donor in a cohort sampled during active COVID-19. The sample was peripheral blood. The rearrangement links TRBV6-5 to TRBJ2-4, with 7 nucleotides matching TRBD1. In nucleotides, the CDR3 is TGTACTCCCGAGGGGGCGCCGGCAGCCAAAAACATTCAGTACTTC. It codes for CTPEGAPAAKNIQYF.